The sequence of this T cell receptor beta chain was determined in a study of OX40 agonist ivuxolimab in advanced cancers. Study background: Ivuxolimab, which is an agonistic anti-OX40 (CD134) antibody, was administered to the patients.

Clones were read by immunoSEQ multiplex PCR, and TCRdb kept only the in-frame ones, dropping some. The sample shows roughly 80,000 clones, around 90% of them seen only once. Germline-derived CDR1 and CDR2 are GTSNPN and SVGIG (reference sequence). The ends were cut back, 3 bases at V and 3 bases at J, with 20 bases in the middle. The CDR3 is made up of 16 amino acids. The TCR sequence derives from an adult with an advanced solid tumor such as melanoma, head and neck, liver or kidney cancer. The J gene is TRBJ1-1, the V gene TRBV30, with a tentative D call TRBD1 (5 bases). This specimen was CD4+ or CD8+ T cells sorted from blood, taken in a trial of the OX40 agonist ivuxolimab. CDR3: CAWSTEYPGGDTEAFF. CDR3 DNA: TGTGCCTGGAGCACCGAGTATCCAGGAGGGGACACTGAAGCTTTCTTT.